The sequence of this T cell receptor (beta chain) was determined in a study of CD8 T cells in ankylosing spondylitis. V shed 4 bases and J shed 0 bases, with 13 bases lying between them. The CDR3 sequence is 15 residues long. CDR1 is LGHDT, CDR2 YNNKEL, per germline (reference sequence). This clonotype appeared a few times. One entry per CDR3 protein, called by TCRdb with MiXCR from the 5' RACE reads. The sample gives approximately 210,000 distinct CDR3 sequences, roughly 13% of which show up once; 15% to 20% is in the top ten. The sequencing input was blood, either unsorted or a sorted T cell fraction (not recorded which). The TCR comes from a male donor with ankylosing spondylitis or in good health (not recorded which). The rearrangement links TRBV3-1 to TRBJ2-7; D possibly corresponds to TRBD2 (5 bases). CDR3 bases: TGTGCCAGCAGCCCGTTCCTAGCACCCTCCTACGAGCAGTACTTC. It codes for CASSPFLAPSYEQYF.